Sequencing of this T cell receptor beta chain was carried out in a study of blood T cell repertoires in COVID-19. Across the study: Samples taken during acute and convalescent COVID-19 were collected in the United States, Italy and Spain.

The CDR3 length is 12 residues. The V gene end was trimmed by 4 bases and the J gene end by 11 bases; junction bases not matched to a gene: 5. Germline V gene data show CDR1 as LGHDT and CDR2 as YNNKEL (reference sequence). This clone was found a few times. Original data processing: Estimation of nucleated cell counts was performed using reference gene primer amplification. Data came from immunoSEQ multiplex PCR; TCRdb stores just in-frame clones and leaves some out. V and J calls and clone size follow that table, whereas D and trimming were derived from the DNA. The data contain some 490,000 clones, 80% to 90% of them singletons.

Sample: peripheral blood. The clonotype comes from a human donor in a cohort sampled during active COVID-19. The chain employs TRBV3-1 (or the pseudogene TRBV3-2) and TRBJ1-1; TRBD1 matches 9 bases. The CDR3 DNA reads TGTGCCAGCAGCCGCCGGGACAGGGCCGCTTTCTTT. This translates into CASSRRDRAAFF.